This T cell receptor beta chain was profiled in a study of T-cell memory formation after mild COVID-19. Study findings and constraints: CD4+ clones that contracted lay mainly in CM and EM; CD8+ ones lay in EMRA. Certain responding clones were present in pre-infection memory, suggesting participation of cross-reactive memory.

This clonotype has more than one count but fewer than ten. The target antigen is unknown. TCRdb re-called the 5' RACE reads with MiXCR, one entry per CDR3 protein. Of 300,000 to 400,000 distinct CDR3 sequences listed, approximately 15% are singletons. CDR1 is SGHAT, CDR2 FQNNGV, per germline. V shed 11 bases and J shed 6 bases, with 10 bases lying between them. This CDR3 spans 10 amino acids. This receptor was taken from a man aged 18 to 29 who had mild COVID-19 (a few samples of this study predate the infection). Cell type and time point are not known. Sequencing input: PBMCs or a T cell subset sorted from them (not recorded which). This chain connects TRBV11-2 to TRBJ2-5, with D perhaps matching TRBD1 or TRBD2 (5 bases each). The CDR3 protein is CAAGAQTQYF. CDR3 nucleotide sequence: TGTGCCGCCGGGGCCCAGACCCAGTACTTC.